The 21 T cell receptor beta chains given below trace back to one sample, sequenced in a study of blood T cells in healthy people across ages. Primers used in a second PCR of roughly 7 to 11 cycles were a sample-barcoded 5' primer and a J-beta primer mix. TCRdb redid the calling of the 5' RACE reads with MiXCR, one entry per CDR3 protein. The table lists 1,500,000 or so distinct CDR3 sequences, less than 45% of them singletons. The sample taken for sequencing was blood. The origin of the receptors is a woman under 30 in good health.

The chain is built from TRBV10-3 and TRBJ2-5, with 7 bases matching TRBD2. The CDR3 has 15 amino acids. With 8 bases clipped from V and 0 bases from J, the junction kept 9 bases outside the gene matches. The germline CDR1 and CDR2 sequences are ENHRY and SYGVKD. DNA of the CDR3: TGTGCCATCGCGGGAGCCGGCCCCTACCAAGAGACCCAGTACTTC. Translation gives CAIAGAGPYQETQYF.

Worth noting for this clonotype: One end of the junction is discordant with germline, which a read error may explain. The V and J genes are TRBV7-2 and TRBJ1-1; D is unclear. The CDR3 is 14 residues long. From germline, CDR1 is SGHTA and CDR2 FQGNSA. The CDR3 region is CASSSLDLYPEAFF. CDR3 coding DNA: TGTGCCAGCAGCTCGTTAGACCTGTACCCTGAGGCTTTCTTT.

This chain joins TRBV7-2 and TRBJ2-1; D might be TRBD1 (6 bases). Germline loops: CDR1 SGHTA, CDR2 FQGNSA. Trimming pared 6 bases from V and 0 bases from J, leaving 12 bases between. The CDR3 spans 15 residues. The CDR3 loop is CASREDRSSYNEQFF. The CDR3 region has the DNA TGTGCCAGCAGGGAAGACAGGAGCTCCTACAATGAGCAGTTCTTC.

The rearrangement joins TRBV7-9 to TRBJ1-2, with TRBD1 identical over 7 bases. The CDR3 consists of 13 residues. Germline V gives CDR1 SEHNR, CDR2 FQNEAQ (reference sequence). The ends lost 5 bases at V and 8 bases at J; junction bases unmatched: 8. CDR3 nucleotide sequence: TGTGCCAGCAGCGACCGACAGGGATTAGGCTACACCTTC. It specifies CASSDRQGLGYTF. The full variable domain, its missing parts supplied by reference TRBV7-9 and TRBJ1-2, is DTGVSQNPRHKITKRGQNVTFRCDPISEHNRLYWYRQTLGQGPEFLTYFQNEAQLEKSRLLSDRFSAERPKGSFSTLEIQRTEQGDSAMYLCASSDRQGLGYTFGSGTRLTVV.

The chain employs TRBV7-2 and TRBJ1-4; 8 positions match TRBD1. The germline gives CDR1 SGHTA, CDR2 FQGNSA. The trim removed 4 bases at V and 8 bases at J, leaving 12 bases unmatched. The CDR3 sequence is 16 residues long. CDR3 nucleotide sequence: TGTGCCAGCAGCTCAGGCTCGTCAGGGGGCAACGAAAAACTGTTTTTT. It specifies CASSSGSSGGNEKLFF.

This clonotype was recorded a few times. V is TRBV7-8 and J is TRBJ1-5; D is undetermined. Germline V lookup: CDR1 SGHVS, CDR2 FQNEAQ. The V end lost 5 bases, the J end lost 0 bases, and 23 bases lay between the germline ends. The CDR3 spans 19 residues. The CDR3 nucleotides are TGTGCCAGCAGCGCCACGGCAGGCGGGGTCGTTCTTAGCAATCAGCCCCAGCATTTT. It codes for CASSATAGGVVLSNQPQHF.

This chain's CDR3 is CSVVRDGLYGYTF. The CDR3 coding sequence is TGCAGCGTAGTTAGGGACGGCCTCTATGGCTACACCTTC. J is TRBJ1-2 and V is TRBV29-1; possibly TRBD1 for D (5 bases). From germline, CDR1 is SQVTM and CDR2 ANQGSEA. The CDR3 is made up of 13 amino acids. Trimming stripped 6 bases from V and 4 bases from J, with 15 bases between. Variable domain in full (rest from reference TRBV29-1 and TRBJ1-2): SAVISQKPSRDICQRGTSLTIQCQVDSQVTMMFWYRQQPGQSLTLIATANQGSEATYESGFVIDKFPISRPNLTFSTLTVSNMSPEDSSIYLCSVVRDGLYGYTFGSGTRLTVV.

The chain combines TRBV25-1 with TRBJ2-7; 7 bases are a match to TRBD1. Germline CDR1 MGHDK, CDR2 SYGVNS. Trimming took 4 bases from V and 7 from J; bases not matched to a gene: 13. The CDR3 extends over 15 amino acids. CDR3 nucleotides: TGTGCCAGCAGTGGATCAGGGGGTTCCTACAATGAGCAGTACTTC. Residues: CASSGSGGSYNEQYF.

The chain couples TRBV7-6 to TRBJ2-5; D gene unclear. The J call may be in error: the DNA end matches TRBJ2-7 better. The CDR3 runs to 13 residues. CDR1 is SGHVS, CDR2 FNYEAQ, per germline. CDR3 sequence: CASSDITEYEQYF. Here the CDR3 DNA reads TGTGCCAGCAGTGATATTACAGAATACGAGCAGTACTTC.

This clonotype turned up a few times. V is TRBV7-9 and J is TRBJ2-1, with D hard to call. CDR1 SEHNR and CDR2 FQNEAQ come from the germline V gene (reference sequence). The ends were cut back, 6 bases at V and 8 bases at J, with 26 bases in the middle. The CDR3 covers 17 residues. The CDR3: CASRTISGSEIIYEQFF. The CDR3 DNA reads TGTGCCAGCAGGACCATTTCGGGCTCAGAGATTATCTATGAGCAGTTCTTC.

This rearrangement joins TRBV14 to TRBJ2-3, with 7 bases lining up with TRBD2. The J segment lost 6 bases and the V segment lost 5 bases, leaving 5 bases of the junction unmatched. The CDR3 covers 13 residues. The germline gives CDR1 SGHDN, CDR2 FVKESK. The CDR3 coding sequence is TGTGCCAGCAGCGGGCGGGGGATGGATACGCAGTATTTT. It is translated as CASSGRGMDTQYF.

The CDR3: CAISESQGSTEAFF. CDR3 in DNA: TGTGCCATCAGTGAGTCACAGGGTTCCACTGAAGCTTTCTTT. The chain uses TRBV10-3 and TRBJ1-1; a weak D match, TRBD1 (6 bases). Germline values: CDR1 ENHRY, CDR2 SYGVKD. The CDR3 consists of 14 residues. Trimming pared 0 bases from V and 4 bases from J, leaving 9 bases between.

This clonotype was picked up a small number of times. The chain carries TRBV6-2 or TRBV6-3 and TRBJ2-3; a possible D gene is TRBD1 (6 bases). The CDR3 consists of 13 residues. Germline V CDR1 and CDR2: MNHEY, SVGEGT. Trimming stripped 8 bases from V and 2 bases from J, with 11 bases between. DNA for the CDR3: TGTGCCAGCCAAAGGGACAACACAGATACGCAGTATTTT. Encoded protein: CASQRDNTDTQYF.

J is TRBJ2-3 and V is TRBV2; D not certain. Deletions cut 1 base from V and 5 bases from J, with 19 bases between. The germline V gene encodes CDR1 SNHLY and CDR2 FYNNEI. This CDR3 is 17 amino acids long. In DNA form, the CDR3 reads TGTGCCAGCAGTGAAGATGAGAGGTCGGGCTGGCTAGATACGCAGTATTTT. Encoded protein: CASSEDERSGWLDTQYF.

The CDR3 loop is CSARVLGGTLRGSSEAFF. The DNA for the CDR3 is TGCAGTGCTAGAGTTCTAGGGGGGACTTTACGAGGGAGTAGTGAAGCTTTCTTT. The chain combines TRBV20-1 with TRBJ1-1, with a possible D match to TRBD1 (6 bases). This CDR3 has 18 amino acids. Germline CDR1 is DFQATT and CDR2 is SNEGSKA (reference sequence). Trimming removed 1 base at V and 7 bases at J, with 28 bases between.

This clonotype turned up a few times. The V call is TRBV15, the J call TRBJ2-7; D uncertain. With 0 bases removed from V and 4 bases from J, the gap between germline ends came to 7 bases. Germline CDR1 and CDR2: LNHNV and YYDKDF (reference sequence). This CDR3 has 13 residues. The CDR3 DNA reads TGTGCCACCAGCAGAGACCTTACTTACGAGCAGTACTTC. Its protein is CATSRDLTYEQYF.

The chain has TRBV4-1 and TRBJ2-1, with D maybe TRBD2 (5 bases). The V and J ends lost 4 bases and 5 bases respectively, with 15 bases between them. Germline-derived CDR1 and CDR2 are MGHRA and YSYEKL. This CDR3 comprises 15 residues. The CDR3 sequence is CASSRGELLDNEQFF. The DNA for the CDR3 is TGCGCCAGCAGCCGTGGGGAGCTTCTTGACAATGAGCAGTTCTTC.

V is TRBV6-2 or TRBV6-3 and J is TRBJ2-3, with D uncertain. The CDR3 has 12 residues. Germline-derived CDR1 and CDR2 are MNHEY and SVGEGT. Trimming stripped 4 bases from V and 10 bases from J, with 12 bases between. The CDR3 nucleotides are TGTGCCAGCAGTTCCGGGTCCCCAGCGCAGTATTTT. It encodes CASSSGSPAQYF.

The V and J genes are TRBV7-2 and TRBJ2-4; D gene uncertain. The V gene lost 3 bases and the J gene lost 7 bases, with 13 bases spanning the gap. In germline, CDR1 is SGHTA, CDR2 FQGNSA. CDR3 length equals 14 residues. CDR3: CASSFEWGRNIQYF. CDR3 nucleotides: TGTGCCAGCAGCTTTGAGTGGGGAAGGAACATTCAGTACTTC. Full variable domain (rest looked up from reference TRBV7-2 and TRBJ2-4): GAGVSQSPSNKVTEKGKDVELRCDPISGHTALYWYRQSLGQGLEFLIYFQGNSAPDKSGLPSDRFSAERTGGSVSTLTIQRTQQEDSAVYLCASSFEWGRNIQYFGAGTRLSVL.

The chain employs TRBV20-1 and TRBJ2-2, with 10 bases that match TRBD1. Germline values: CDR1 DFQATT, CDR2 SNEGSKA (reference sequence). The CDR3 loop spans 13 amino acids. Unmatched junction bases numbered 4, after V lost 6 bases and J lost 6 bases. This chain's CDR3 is CSALGTGAGELFF. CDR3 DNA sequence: TGCAGTGCCCTCGGGACAGGGGCCGGGGAGCTGTTTTTT.

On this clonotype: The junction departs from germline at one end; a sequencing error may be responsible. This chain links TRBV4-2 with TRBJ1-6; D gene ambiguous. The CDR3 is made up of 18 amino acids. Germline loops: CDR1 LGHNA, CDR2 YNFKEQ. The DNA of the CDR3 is TGTGCCAGCAGCCAAGAAGTCGGACGGATCTCCTATAAGTCACCCCTCCACTTT. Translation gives CASSQEVGRISYKSPLHF.